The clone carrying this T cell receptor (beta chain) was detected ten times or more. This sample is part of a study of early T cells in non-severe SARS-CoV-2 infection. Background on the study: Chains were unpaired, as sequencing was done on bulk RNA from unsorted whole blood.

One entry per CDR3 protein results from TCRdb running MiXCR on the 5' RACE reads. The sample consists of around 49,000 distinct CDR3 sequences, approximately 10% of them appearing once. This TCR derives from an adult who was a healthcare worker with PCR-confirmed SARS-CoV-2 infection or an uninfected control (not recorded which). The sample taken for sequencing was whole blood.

The CDR3 nucleotides read TGTGCCAGCGGCTTGCCAGGGGGCACTGAAGCTTTCTTT. Encoded protein: CASGLPGGTEAFF. The chain combines TRBV2 with TRBJ1-1, with TRBD1 matching over 7 bases. The CDR3 consists of 13 residues. After removal of 8 bases from V and 4 bases from J, the junction contained 7 bases not matched to a gene. CDR1 and CDR2 (germline): SNHLY, FYNNEI. Based on the CDR3 plus reference TRBV2 and TRBJ1-1, the full variable domain is EPEVTQTPSHQVTQMGQEVILRCVPISNHLYFYWYRQILGQKVEFLVSFYNNEISEKSEIFDDQFSVERPDGSNFTLKIRSTKLEDSAMYFCASGLPGGTEAFFGQGTRLTVV.